The source of this TCR beta chain is a study of resident and recirculating memory T cells in vitiligo. Study background: Epidermis came from shave biopsies of lesional and nonlesional sites, plus PBMCs.

Libraries were prepared by immunoSEQ multiplex PCR; TCRdb keeps only in-frame clonotypes and omits some of them. The sample has more than 70,000 clones, approximately 90% seen once. Patients had to be free of confetti depigmentation, indicating active vitiligo. The origin of this receptor is a male donor with vitiligo. The sequenced sample was blood.

The chain's CDR3 is CASTVGAEMDGYTF. The CDR3 DNA follows: TGTGCCAGCACCGTGGGGGCAGAAATGGATGGCTACACCTTC. V usage is TRBV7-9 and J usage is TRBJ1-2; maybe TRBD1 (6 bases). The CDR3 spans 14 residues. The germline V and J ends were trimmed by 7 bases and 6 bases, with 18 bases remaining between them. Germline V gene lookup returns CDR1 SEHNR and CDR2 FQNEAQ (reference sequence).